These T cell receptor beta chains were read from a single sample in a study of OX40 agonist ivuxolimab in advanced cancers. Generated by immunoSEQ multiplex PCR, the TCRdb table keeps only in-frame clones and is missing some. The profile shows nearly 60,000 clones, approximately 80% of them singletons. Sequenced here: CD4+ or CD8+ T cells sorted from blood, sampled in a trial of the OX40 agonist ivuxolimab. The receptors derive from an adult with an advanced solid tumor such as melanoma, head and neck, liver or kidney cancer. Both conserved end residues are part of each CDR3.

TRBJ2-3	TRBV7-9	CASSPGTDTDTQYF
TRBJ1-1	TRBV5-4	CASSEGQGGTEAFF
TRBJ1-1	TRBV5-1	CASSLTAGPLNTEAFF
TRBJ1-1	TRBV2	CASSEVGTGATEAFF
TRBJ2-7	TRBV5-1	CASSLGSSWQYF
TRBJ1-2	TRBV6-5	CASSLQGGYGYTF
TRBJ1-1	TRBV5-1	CASSLTGTGSTEAFF
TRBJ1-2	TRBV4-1	CASSQEPVNGGYTF
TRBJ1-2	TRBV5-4	CAVGSWDYGYTF
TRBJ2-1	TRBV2	CASSKTSGPYNEQFF
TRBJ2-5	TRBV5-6	CASSFEFSTQYF
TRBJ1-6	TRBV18	CASSPTGTNSPLHF
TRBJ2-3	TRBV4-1	CASSHPQGTSGGADTQYF
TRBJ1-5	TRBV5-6	CASSLAAQPQHF
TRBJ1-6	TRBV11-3	CASSLPFQNSPLHF
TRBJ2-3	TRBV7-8	CASSLDDPEADTQYF
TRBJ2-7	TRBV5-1	CASSLDGAYEQYF
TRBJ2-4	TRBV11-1	CASSLWTGRVDKNIQYF
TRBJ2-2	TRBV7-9	CASSLTRGALNTGELFF
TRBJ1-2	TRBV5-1	CASSFDRGDGYTF
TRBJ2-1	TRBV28	CASSLGLAGGNNEQFF
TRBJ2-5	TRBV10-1	CASSDTGVGETQYF
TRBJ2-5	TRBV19	CASSRGSQETQYF
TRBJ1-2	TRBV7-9	CASSLSGGGYTF
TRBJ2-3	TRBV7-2	CASSPSTDTQYF
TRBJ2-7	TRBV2	CASREASAPYF
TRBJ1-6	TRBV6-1	CASSEYAGTGGLYNSPLHF
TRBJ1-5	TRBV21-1	CARARGAFEGKSNQSQHF
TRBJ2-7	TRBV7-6	CASSLYGNDEQYF
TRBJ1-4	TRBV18	CASSLREAMELFF
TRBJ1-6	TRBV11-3	CASSLLSASYNSPLHF
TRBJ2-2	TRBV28	CASIPVDRGRGNTGELFF
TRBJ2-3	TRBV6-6	CASTPGTDTQYF
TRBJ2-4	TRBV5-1	CASSILAGGHLAKNIQYF
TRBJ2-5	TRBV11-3	CASSPRTSGGASETQYF
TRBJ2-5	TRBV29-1	CSVSLAGVETQYF
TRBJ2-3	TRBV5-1	CASGVTDTQYF
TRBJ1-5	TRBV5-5	CASSLVEGAGPQHF
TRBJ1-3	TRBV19	CASSMDGTGNTIYF
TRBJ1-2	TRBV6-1	CASSFRPGYTF
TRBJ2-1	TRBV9	CASSEGAASYNEQFF
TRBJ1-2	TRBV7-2	CASSFGASSYGYTF
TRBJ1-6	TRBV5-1	CASSLGQGITPLHF
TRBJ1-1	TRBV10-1	CASRAGLLDTEAFF
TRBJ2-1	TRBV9	CASSLSGQAYNEQFF
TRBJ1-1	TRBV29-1	CSGIQGSEAFF
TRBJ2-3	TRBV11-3	CASSPRDLTDTQYF